The rows below give T cell receptor beta chains drawn from one sample of a study of OX40 agonist ivuxolimab in advanced cancers. Sequencing used immunoSEQ multiplex PCR; TCRdb keeps in-frame clones, though not all of them. Altogether around 40,000 clones are present, 70% to 85% being singletons, with the ten largest covering over 20%. The starting material was CD4+ or CD8+ T cells sorted from blood, obtained in a trial of the OX40 agonist ivuxolimab. The receptors were gathered from an adult with an advanced solid tumor such as melanoma, head and neck, liver or kidney cancer. The CDR3 runs from the conserved cysteine through the conserved F or W. The order of the fields is J gene, clone size, D gene, V gene, CDR3 protein, CDR3 DNA. D genes are given only for firm matches. A row's size may be missing; if present it is once, few, many or a size class.

TRBJ1-1 | NA | TRBD1 | TRBV5-8 | CASSIRGLANTEAFF | TGTGCCAGCAGCATCAGGGGGCTAGCGAACACTGAAGCTTTCTTT
TRBJ1-5 | NA | NA | TRBV7-4 | CASSLQGRQPQHF | TGTGCCAGCAGCTTACAGGGGCGGCAGCCCCAGCATTTT
TRBJ2-7 | NA | NA | TRBV6-1 | CASSELRHEQYF | TGTGCCAGCAGTGAATTACGTCACGAGCAGTACTTC
TRBJ1-1 | NA | TRBD1 | TRBV7-9 | CASSRQGSTEAFF | TGTGCCAGCAGCCGACAGGGATCCACTGAAGCTTTCTTT
TRBJ2-3 | once | TRBD2 | TRBV9 | CASSTSLAVTDTQYF | TGTGCCAGCAGCACCAGCCTAGCGGTCACAGATACGCAGTATTTT
TRBJ1-1 | NA | TRBD1 | TRBV29-1 | CSVRQGHNTEAFF | TGCAGCGTAAGACAGGGGCATAACACTGAAGCTTTCTTT
TRBJ1-5 | few | NA | TRBV23-1 | CASNRDCGQPQHF | TGCGCCAGCAACAGGGACTGTGGTCAGCCCCAGCATTTT
TRBJ2-5 | NA | TRBD2 | TRBV5-1 | CASTSASGGQETQYF | TGCGCCAGCACCTCGGCTAGCGGGGGGCAAGAGACCCAGTACTTC
TRBJ2-2 | NA | TRBD2 | TRBV5-1 | CASSTGLAGGLTGELFF | TGCGCCAGCAGCACGGGACTAGCGGGGGGGCTCACCGGGGAGCTGTTTTTT
TRBJ2-7 | NA | NA | TRBV29-1 | CSVDIGTSGPYEQYF | TGCAGCGTTGACATCGGGACCTCGGGTCCCTACGAGCAGTACTTC
TRBJ2-7 | once | TRBD1 | TRBV6-5 | CASSYSTGGEQYF | TGTGCCAGCAGTTACTCGACAGGGGGCGAGCAGTACTTC
TRBJ1-2 | NA | TRBD1 | TRBV6-5 | CASSYRQGENTF | TGTGCCAGCAGTTACCGACAGGGTGAAAACACCTTC
TRBJ2-6 | NA | NA | TRBV19 | CASSIEGRAGANVLTF | TGTGCCAGTAGTATAGAGGGCAGGGCTGGGGCCAACGTCCTGACTTTC
TRBJ1-5 | few | NA | TRBV6-6 | CASRARGDNQPQHF | TGTGCCAGCAGAGCGAGGGGGGACAATCAGCCCCAGCATTTT
TRBJ1-2 | NA | NA | TRBV6-5 | CASSYPSGYGYTF | TGTGCCAGCAGTTACCCTAGTGGTTATGGCTACACCTTC
TRBJ2-7 | NA | TRBD1 | TRBV6-1 | CASRTGTGASYEQYF | TGTGCCAGCAGGACCGGGACAGGGGCATCCTACGAGCAGTACTTC
TRBJ2-7 | NA | NA | TRBV11-2 | CASSLGATEQYF | TGTGCCAGCAGCTTAGGGGCTACCGAGCAGTACTTC
TRBJ2-2 | NA | TRBD2 | TRBV7-2 | CASSPQRGASNTGELFF | TGTGCCAGCAGCCCCCAGCGGGGGGCTTCGAACACCGGGGAGCTGTTTTTT
TRBJ2-7 | NA | NA | TRBV2 | CASSEPRVYEQYF | TGTGCCAGCAGTGAACCCAGGGTCTACGAGCAGTACTTC
TRBJ2-7 | NA | NA | TRBV7-9 | CASSLAGTANVEQYF | TGTGCCAGCAGCTTGGCCGGGACGGCGAATGTTGAGCAGTACTTC
TRBJ1-1 | NA | NA | TRBV7-3 | CASSLTGTTEAFF | TGTGCCAGCAGCTTAACAGGGACCACTGAAGCTTTCTTT
TRBJ2-3 | NA | TRBD2 | TRBV6-6 | CASSSGGRTDTQYF | TGTGCCAGCAGCAGCGGGGGTCGCACAGATACGCAGTATTTT